This T cell receptor (beta chain) was sequenced during a study of metastatic and nonmetastatic thyroid tumors. Study-level background: Repertoires of blood and of tissue (tumor or nodule) from malignant and benign thyroid patients were compared.

Per the authors' pipeline: Clinicopathological groups differed in CDR3, with these differences serving to build a distant-metastasis classifier for papillary thyroid cancer. TCRdb reanalyzed the PCR reads via MiXCR. These V and J calls derive from TCRdb rather than the authors' analysis. In the table there are roughly 20,000 clones, approximately 30% of which are singletons. This clone was seen ten or more times. Its antigen is as yet unknown. There were no patients who had received any treatment before thyroid surgery. Study-wide results and limits: In both blood and tumor samples, TCR beta diversity was reported significantly higher for malignant than benign nodules.

V shed 2 bases, J shed 7 bases, and the junction held 5 bases outside the gene matches. This CDR3 is built from 14 residues. CDR1 and CDR2 from the germline V gene are SGHAT and FQNNGV. The source of this sequence is a female donor with papillary thyroid cancer or a benign thyroid nodule (not recorded which). Some clones in this sample may be carry-over from other donors' samples. The rearrangement uses TRBV11-2 and TRBJ1-5; 7 bases align to TRBD1. Sequenced sample: blood. The CDR3 coding sequence is TGTGCCAGCAGCTTAAGCCCAGGGGGGCAGCCCCAGCATTTT. Translating gives CASSLSPGGQPQHF.